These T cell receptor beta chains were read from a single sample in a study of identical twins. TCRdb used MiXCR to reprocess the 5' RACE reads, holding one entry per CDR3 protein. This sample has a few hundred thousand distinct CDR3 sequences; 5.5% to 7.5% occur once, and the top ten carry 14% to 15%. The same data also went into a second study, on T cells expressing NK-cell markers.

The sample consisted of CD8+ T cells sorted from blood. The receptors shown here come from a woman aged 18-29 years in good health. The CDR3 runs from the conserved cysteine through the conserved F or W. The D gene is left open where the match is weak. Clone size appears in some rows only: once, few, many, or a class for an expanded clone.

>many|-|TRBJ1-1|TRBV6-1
CASRRNRVNSDTEAFF
TGTGCCAGCAGACGCAACAGGGTAAATAGTGACACTGAAGCTTTCTTT
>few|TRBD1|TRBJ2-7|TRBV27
CASSQGALYEQYF
TGTGCCAGCAGCCAGGGGGCGTTGTACGAGCAGTACTTC
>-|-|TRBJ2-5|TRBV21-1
CAVKRGEETQYF
TGTGCCGTGAAGAGGGGCGAAGAGACCCAGTACTTC
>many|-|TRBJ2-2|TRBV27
CASSLWVNTGELFF
TGTGCCAGCAGTTTATGGGTTAACACCGGGGAGCTGTTTTTT
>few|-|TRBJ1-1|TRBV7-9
CASSFRQEAFF
TGTGCCAGCAGCTTCCGACAGGAAGCTTTCTTT
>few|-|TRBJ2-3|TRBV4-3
CASSQGPTQYF
TGCGCCAGTAGCCAAGGGCCTACGCAGTATTTT
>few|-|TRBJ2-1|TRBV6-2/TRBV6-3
CASSPKTSPYNEQFF
TGTGCCAGCAGTCCGAAGACTAGTCCCTACAATGAGCAGTTCTTC
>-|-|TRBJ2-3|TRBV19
CASSILEEGQDTQYF
TGTGCCAGTAGTATTCTTGAGGAGGGCCAAGATACGCAGTATTTT
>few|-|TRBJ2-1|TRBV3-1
CASSRPATRPNEQFF
TGTGCCAGCAGCCGTCCTGCGACTAGACCCAATGAGCAGTTCTTC
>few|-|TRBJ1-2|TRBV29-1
CSVEGRIYGYTF
TGCAGCGTTGAAGGGAGGATCTATGGCTACACCTTC
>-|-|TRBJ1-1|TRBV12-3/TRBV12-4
CASSMLGPTEAFF
TGTGCCAGCAGTATGCTTGGGCCGACTGAAGCTTTCTTT
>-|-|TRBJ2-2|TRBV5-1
CASRGWLSGPAGELFF
TGCGCCAGCAGGGGCTGGCTGAGCGGACCGGCCGGGGAGCTGTTTTTT
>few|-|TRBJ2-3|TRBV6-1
CASSPSRPDTQYF
TGTGCCAGCAGTCCGTCCCGACCAGATACGCAGTATTTT
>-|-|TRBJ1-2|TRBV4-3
CASSQESLGYGYTF
TGCGCCAGCAGCCAAGAAAGCCTTGGCTATGGCTACACCTTC
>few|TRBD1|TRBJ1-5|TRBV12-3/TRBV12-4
CASRDQGVGQPQHF
TGTGCCAGCAGGGATCAGGGGGTCGGACAGCCCCAGCATTTT
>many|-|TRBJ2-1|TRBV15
CATSGNNEQFF
TGTGCCACCAGCGGCAATAATGAGCAGTTCTTC
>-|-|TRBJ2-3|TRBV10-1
CASSRRDRTDTQYF
TGCGCCAGCAGTCGACGGGATCGCACAGATACGCAGTATTTT
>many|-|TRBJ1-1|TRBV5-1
CASYWDTANTEAFF
TGCGCCAGCTACTGGGACACAGCGAACACCGAAGCTTTCTTT
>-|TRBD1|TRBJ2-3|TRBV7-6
CASSFTTGLDTQYF
TGTGCCAGCAGCTTTACGACAGGGTTAGATACGCAGTATTTT
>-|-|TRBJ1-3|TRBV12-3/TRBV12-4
CASRQRGPLSHIYF
TGTGCCAGCAGACAACGGGGGCCCCTCTCCCACATATATTTT
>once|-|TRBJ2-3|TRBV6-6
CASGDTDTQYF
TGTGCCAGCGGAGACACAGATACGCAGTATTTT
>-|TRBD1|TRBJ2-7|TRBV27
CASATGTLGEQYF
TGTGCCAGCGCGACAGGGACATTAGGCGAGCAGTACTTC
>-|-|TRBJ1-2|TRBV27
CASSGSDFYGYTF
TGTGCCAGTTCTGGGTCGGATTTCTATGGCTACACCTTC
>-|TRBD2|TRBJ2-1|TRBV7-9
CASSLKRGLYNEQFF
TGTGCCAGCAGCTTAAAGCGGGGGCTATACAATGAGCAGTTCTTC
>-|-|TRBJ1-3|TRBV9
CASSARWQGGNTIYF
TGTGCCAGCAGCGCCAGGTGGCAGGGGGGAAACACCATATATTTT
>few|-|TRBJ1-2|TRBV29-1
CSVGDTENYGYTF
TGCAGCGTTGGAGACACTGAAAACTATGGCTACACCTTC
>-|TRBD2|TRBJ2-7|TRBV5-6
CASSRLAGGTYEQYF
TGTGCCAGCAGTCGACTAGCGGGGGGTACCTACGAGCAGTACTTC
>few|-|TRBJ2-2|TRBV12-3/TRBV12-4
CASSLPNTGELFF
TGTGCCAGCAGTTTACCCAACACCGGGGAGCTGTTTTTT
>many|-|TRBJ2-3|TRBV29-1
CSVRPYDTQYF
TGCAGCGTGAGACCATACGATACGCAGTATTTT
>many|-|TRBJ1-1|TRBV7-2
CASSISSVAFF
TGTGCCAGCAGTATTAGCAGCGTTGCTTTCTTT
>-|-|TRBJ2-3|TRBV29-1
CSVLGPNTDTQYF
TGCAGCGTCCTGGGGCCCAACACAGATACGCAGTATTTT
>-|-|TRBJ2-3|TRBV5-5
CASSFQGGTDTQYF
TGTGCCAGCAGCTTCCAGGGAGGCACAGATACGCAGTATTTT
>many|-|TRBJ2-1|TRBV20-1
CSARGRTSSYNEQFF
TGCAGTGCTAGAGGACGGACCAGCTCCTACAATGAGCAGTTCTTC
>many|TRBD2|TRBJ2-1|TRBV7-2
CASSLGTSGEDEQFF
TGTGCCAGCAGCTTAGGGACTAGCGGGGAGGATGAGCAGTTCTTC
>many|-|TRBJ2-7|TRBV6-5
CASSTQELREQYF
TGTGCCAGCAGTACCCAAGAACTACGCGAGCAGTACTTC
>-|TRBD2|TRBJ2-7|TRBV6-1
CASSEGLVAGRFYEQYF
TGTGCCAGCAGTGAAGGGTTGGTAGCGGGACGCTTCTACGAGCAGTACTTC
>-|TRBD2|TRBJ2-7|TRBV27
CASSLFTGLAGTEQYF
TGTGCCAGCAGTTTATTTACGGGACTAGCGGGAACTGAGCAGTACTTC
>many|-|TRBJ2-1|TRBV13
CASSPNNPGANEQFF
TGTGCCAGCAGCCCGAACAATCCAGGCGCTAATGAGCAGTTCTTC
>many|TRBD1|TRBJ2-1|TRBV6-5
CASRYDRGEQFF
TGTGCCAGCAGATATGACAGGGGAGAGCAGTTCTTC
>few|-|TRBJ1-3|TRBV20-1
CSARQRNTIYF
TGCAGTGCTAGACAGCGGAACACCATATATTTT